The present entry profiles one T cell receptor beta chain with its context. Its antigen remains unidentified. Authors of the study amplified TCR beta CDR3 regions from RNA transcripts. Primed by the HTBI set, a first-round RT-PCR was run on the TCR CDR3. TCRdb reprocessed the multiplex PCR reads with MiXCR, giving one entry per CDR3 protein. The sample consists of almost 600,000 distinct CDR3 sequences, 46% of them appearing once. The data are from a study of T cells in Graves' hyperthyroidism and ophthalmopathy. Study conclusions and caveats: With a median lead of roughly 6.2 months before onset, the model predicted ophthalmopathy.

A lack of ophthalmopathy progression within 18 months defined stable Graves' hyperthyroidism. Diagnoses rested on clinical symptoms, serum thyroxine and TRAb, thyroid ultrasound and orbital computed tomography. Material: peripheral blood or thyroid tissue (not recorded which). The source is a woman aged 18 to 35 with Graves' hyperthyroidism.

CDR3 DNA: TGTGCCAGCAGGGTGGGGACAGGGAGGGGAGAGACCCAGTACTTC. Translation: CASRVGTGRGETQYF. This chain connects TRBV2 to TRBJ2-5, with 9 bases matching TRBD1. V dropped 6 bases and J dropped 4; count of bases not matched to a gene: 9. Germline V CDR1 and CDR2: SNHLY, FYNNEI. The CDR3 sequence is 15 residues long.